The 22 T cell receptor beta chains below were found in one sample sequenced in a study of T cells in Graves' hyperthyroidism and ophthalmopathy. RNA transcripts were the template for amplifying TCR beta CDR3 regions. A first-round RT-PCR of the TCR CDR3 used the HTBI primer set. TCRdb re-analysed the multiplex PCR reads in MiXCR, keeping a single row per CDR3 protein. The profile shows some 500,000 distinct CDR3 sequences, approximately 24% of them singletons. Material: blood. The receptor set was obtained from a woman in her 30s with Graves' ophthalmopathy.

This clonotype was seen only a few times. The chain joins TRBV5-1 to TRBJ1-2, with D uncertain. Germline loops: CDR1 SGHRS, CDR2 YFSETQ. This CDR3 spans 14 amino acids. Trimming took 5 bases from V and 2 from J, leaving 13 bases between them. The CDR3 DNA sequence: TGCGCCAGCAGACAGACGGAGGGAAACTATGGCTACACCTTC. Amino acids: CASRQTEGNYGYTF.

The chain combines TRBV28 with TRBJ2-2, with D perhaps TRBD2 (7 bases). The germline V and J ends were trimmed by 3 bases and 6 bases, with 14 bases remaining between them. CDR3 size: 15 residues. The V gene's germline CDR1 is MDHEN and CDR2 SYDVKM. Here the CDR3 reads CASSLGGLKSGELFF. For the CDR3, the DNA is TGTGCCAGCAGTTTGGGGGGGCTGAAATCCGGGGAGCTGTTTTTT.

The chain carries TRBV9 and TRBJ2-3; D remains unclear. With 4 bases removed from V and 2 bases from J, the gap between germline ends came to 14 bases. The CDR3 extends over 15 amino acids. The germline V gene encodes CDR1 SGDLS and CDR2 YYNGEE. CDR3 coding DNA: TGTGCCAGCAGCCCCACTGGATGGTCCACAGATACGCAGTATTTT. Protein product: CASSPTGWSTDTQYF.

This clonotype was observed a handful of times. The CDR3 loop reads CASSQPQKTQYF. The CDR3 DNA reads TGTGCCAGCAGCCAGCCACAAAAGACCCAGTACTTC. The chain employs TRBV7-2 and TRBJ2-5; D is unclear. The CDR3 is 12 residues long. V lost 5 bases and J 6 bases, leaving 10 bases between the germline ends. The germline CDR1 and CDR2 sequences are SGHTA and FQGNSA.

This clonotype was counted at least ten times. V and J are TRBV6-1 and TRBJ1-1; no clear D gene. This CDR3 is built from 12 residues. Germline CDR1 is MNHNS and CDR2 is SASEGT. Trimming shortened V by 3 bases and J by 3 bases, and 5 bases separated the two germline ends. Here the CDR3 DNA reads TGTGCCAGCAGTGAGGAGCACACTGAAGCTTTCTTT. Translated: CASSEEHTEAFF.

The rearrangement joins TRBV12-3 or TRBV12-4 to TRBJ1-2; D is perhaps TRBD1 (6 bases). The CDR3 has 15 residues. V was cut by 6 bases and J by 6 bases, with 20 bases left in between. The CDR3 spells CASRAHREIYHGYTF. Here the CDR3 DNA reads TGTGCCAGCAGAGCCCACAGGGAAATTTACCATGGCTACACCTTC.

This clonotype was seen ten or more times. The genes are TRBV3-1 and TRBJ1-1; D unclear. The CDR3 loop spans 14 amino acids. Trimming removed 4 bases at V and 6 bases at J, with 15 bases between. Germline assignment: CDR1 LGHDT and CDR2 YNNKEL (reference sequence). CDR3 sequence reads: CASSRRAGVSEAFF. CDR3 DNA: TGTGCCAGCAGCCGGCGTGCGGGAGTATCTGAAGCTTTCTTT.

This clonotype was counted ten times or more. V gene TRBV28 combines with J gene TRBJ2-7, with a tentative D call TRBD1 (7 bases). Deletions cut 1 base from V and 4 bases from J, with 29 bases between. There are 20 residues in the CDR3. Looked up from germline, CDR1 is MDHEN and CDR2 is SYDVKM. CDR3 region: CASSLFIAPTGATRGYEQYF. The CDR3, as DNA: TGTGCCAGCAGTTTATTCATCGCTCCAACAGGGGCCACTCGGGGGTACGAGCAGTACTTC.

This clonotype was counted only a few times. CDR3 bases: TGCGCCAGCAGCTTGAGGTCGGCGGGCGTGCAAGAGACCCAGTACTTC. It translates to CASSLRSAGVQETQYF. This chain connects TRBV5-1 to TRBJ2-5, with D possibly TRBD2 on 5 matching bases. The ends were cut back, 1 base at V and 2 bases at J, with 15 bases in the middle. Germline V gives CDR1 SGHRS, CDR2 YFSETQ. This CDR3 is 16 amino acids long.

This clonotype was recorded many times. V is TRBV5-1 and J is TRBJ2-2, with 9 bases identical to TRBD1. Germline lookup yields CDR1 SGHRS and CDR2 YFSETQ. With V trimmed by 4 bases and J by 6 bases, 4 bases remained unmatched. This CDR3 spans 14 amino acids. The CDR3 protein is CASSRDREAGELFF. The CDR3 region has the DNA TGCGCCAGCAGCAGGGACAGGGAAGCCGGGGAGCTGTTTTTT.

Notes on this clonotype: The CDR3 does not end in the conserved phenylalanine or tryptophan, so this is likely a read error. The chain couples TRBV11-2 to TRBJ2-6; the D is unclear. The V end was cut by 1 base, the J end by 4 bases, with 5 bases between. CDR1 is SGHAT and CDR2 is FQNNGV in the germline V gene. There are 14 residues in the CDR3. The CDR3 nucleotides read TGTGCCAGCAGCTTAGGGGCGGGGGCCAACGTCCTGACTTAC. Residues: CASSLGAGANVLTY.

This clonotype was recorded many times. The chain has TRBV6-1 and TRBJ1-1, with TRBD1 matching 9 bases. Germline V gives CDR1 MNHNS, CDR2 SASEGT. V lost 6 bases, J lost 1 base, and 9 bases stayed unmatched. This CDR3 contains 16 residues. DNA for the CDR3: TGTGCCAGCAGGACAACAGGGGGCGCGGAGAACACTGAAGCTTTCTTT. It yields the protein CASRTTGGAENTEAFF.

This clonotype occurred many times. The V gene is TRBV11-2, the J gene TRBJ2-5; a possible D gene is TRBD2 (6 bases). This CDR3 comprises 17 residues. Germline CDR1 is SGHAT and CDR2 is FQNNGV. V lost 8 bases and J 1 base, leaving 23 bases between the germline ends. CDR3 sequence (DNA): TGTGCCAGCGTAGGGGCTCTGCGGGACCAGATCCAAGAGACCCAGTACTTC. This encodes CASVGALRDQIQETQYF. The variable domain in full, with the rest retrieved from reference TRBV11-2 and TRBJ2-5, is EAGVAQSPRYKIIEKRQSVAFWCNPISGHATLYWYQQILGQGPKLLIQFQNNGVVDDSQLPKDRFSAERLKGVDSTLKIQPAKLEDSAVYLCASVGALRDQIQETQYFGPGTRLLVL.

In its sample, this clonotype was seen many times. V usage is TRBV6-1 and J usage is TRBJ2-7; possible D gene TRBD1, 6 bases. Trimming shortened V by 8 bases and J by 4 bases, and 18 bases separated the two germline ends. CDR1 is MNHNS, CDR2 SASEGT, per germline. The CDR3 totals 14 residues. The CDR3 is CASAGSGVRYEQYF. CDR3 in DNA: TGTGCCAGCGCTGGGTCAGGGGTTCGGTACGAGCAGTACTTC.

This clonotype has a count of ten or more. The chain joins TRBV7-9 to TRBJ1-1; the D gene is possibly TRBD1 (5 bases). The CDR3 has 14 residues. Germline values: CDR1 SEHNR, CDR2 FQNEAQ (reference sequence). V lost 1 base, J lost 3 bases, and 9 bases lay in between. CDR3 residues: CASSLEGSHTEAFF. The CDR3 DNA reads as TGTGCCAGCAGCTTAGAGGGGTCTCACACTGAAGCTTTCTTT.

This clonotype showed up many times. V is TRBV6-5 and J is TRBJ1-2, with TRBD1 as a possible D gene (6 bases). Trimming removed 6 bases from V and 4 bases from J, with 21 bases in between. CDR1 is MNHEY and CDR2 is SVGAGI in the germline V gene. This CDR3 spans 16 amino acids. CDR3 sequence (DNA): TGTGCCAGCAGCCTCAATTGGGACAAACTACTCTATGGCTACACCTTC. It encodes CASSLNWDKLLYGYTF.

The J gene is TRBJ2-7, the V gene TRBV29-1; 7 bases map to TRBD1. The junction had 6 bases not matched to a gene; V was cut back by 1 base and J by 3 bases. Per germline, CDR1 SQVTM and CDR2 ANQGSEA. The CDR3 covers 14 residues. CDR3 coding DNA: TGCAGCGTTGAAGTAGTTGGACAGGACTACGAGCAGTACTTC. As protein: CSVEVVGQDYEQYF.

This chain joins TRBV29-1 and TRBJ1-1; D is unclear. This CDR3 region has 14 residues. V shed 7 bases and J shed 4 bases, with 19 bases lying between them. The germline gives CDR1 SQVTM, CDR2 ANQGSEA. The CDR3 DNA reads as TGCAGCGCCGCAGGCTTGCGGGGTGTCACTGAAGCTTTCTTT. It codes for CSAAGLRGVTEAFF.

At least ten counts were recorded for this clonotype. This chain links TRBV19 with TRBJ1-1; TRBD1 agrees at 10 bases. The length of the CDR3 is 12 residues. In germline, CDR1 is LNHDA, CDR2 SQIVND (reference sequence). The V segment lost 7 bases and the J segment 12 bases; nucleotides outside the gene matches: 8. The CDR3 is CASTSDRGKTFF. CDR3 nucleotide sequence: TGTGCCAGTACCTCGGACAGGGGGAAAACTTTCTTT.

In its sample, this clonotype was seen many times. The genes are TRBV12-3 or TRBV12-4 and TRBJ1-5, with 7 bases lining up with TRBD1. The CDR3 has 18 residues. The V segment lost 4 bases and the J segment 0 bases; nucleotides outside the gene matches: 12. DNA of the CDR3: TGTGCCAGCAGTTCGACAGGGCCACCCGAGTATAGCAATCAGCCCCAGCATTTT. Its protein is CASSSTGPPEYSNQPQHF.

This clonotype was seen only once. The CDR3 protein is CASSLGQGRNTIYF. The CDR3 DNA sequence: TGCGCCAGCAGCTTGGGACAGGGGAGAAACACCATATATTTT. The rearrangement links TRBV5-1 to TRBJ1-3; 8 bases map to TRBD1. There are 14 residues in the CDR3. Trimming cost V 0 bases and J 5 bases; bases outside gene matches: 1. The germline V gene has CDR1 SGHRS and CDR2 YFSETQ.

Ten or more counts support this clonotype. V is TRBV20-1 and J is TRBJ1-5, with unresolved D. This CDR3 is built from 15 residues. The ends were cut back, 6 bases at V and 1 base at J, with 16 bases in the middle. The germline V gene encodes CDR1 DFQATT and CDR2 SNEGSKA (reference sequence). CDR3 in amino acids: CSASGQAGSNQPQHF. The CDR3 coding sequence is TGCAGTGCAAGCGGCCAAGCCGGGAGCAATCAGCCCCAGCATTTT.